This T cell receptor (beta chain) came from a study of CD8+ T cells in alopecia areata. The study's findings and limits: Among the top 100, expanded CD8+ clones, as well as scalp clonality, were significantly decreased by tofacitinib. Lesional tissue from the scalp (especially in alopecia totalis/universalis) showed higher clonality than normal scalp.

Treatment noted: oral pan-JAK inhibitor, 5-10 mg twice daily. The investigators collected lesional scalp punch biopsies and peripheral blood from alopecia areata patients. Extracted from the samples, RNA was reverse transcribed into cDNA to serve as the sequencing template. Here immunoSEQ multiplex PCR was the method, and the copy in TCRdb shows in-frame clones only, minus some. This table has around 5,600 clones, roughly 61% appearing once. With V trimmed by 4 bases and J by 5 bases, 7 bases remained unmatched. CDR1 MNHEY and CDR2 SMNVEV come from the germline V gene (reference sequence). The CDR3 totals 14 residues. As concerns this clone: Its target is unknown.

The sequences come from skin, collected at approximately week 30, from a patient treated with tofacitinib. This TCR was sampled from a human donor with alopecia areata. This chain joins TRBV27 and TRBJ1-2, with 7 nucleotides matching TRBD1. The CDR3 bases are TGTGCCAGCAGTTCCCTGGACAGGCCATATGGCTACACCTTC. Its translation is CASSSLDRPYGYTF.